The 9 T cell receptor beta chains in this list originate from one sample, sequenced in a study of T cells in Graves' hyperthyroidism and ophthalmopathy. TCR beta CDR3 region amplification was performed from RNA transcripts. Initially, a first-round RT-PCR of the TCR CDR3 employed the HTBI primer set. TCRdb re-derived calls from the multiplex PCR reads in MiXCR, one entry per CDR3 protein. The sample shows 750,000 to 950,000 distinct CDR3 sequences, 38% of them seen only once. The sequencing input was blood. The receptor set was obtained from a man younger than 30 with Graves' hyperthyroidism.

J is TRBJ1-1 and V is TRBV5-1; D possibly corresponds to TRBD1 (6 bases). This CDR3 is 12 amino acids long. Germline values: CDR1 SGHRS, CDR2 YFSETQ. Trimming cost V 3 bases and J 9 bases, with 12 bases left between them. Here the CDR3 reads CASSYSDSQAFF. The CDR3 DNA follows: TGCGCCAGCAGCTACTCGGACAGTCAAGCTTTCTTT.

This clonotype has at least ten counts. The chain recombines TRBV19 with TRBJ1-5; D is perhaps TRBD1 (6 bases). Germline CDR1 LNHDA, CDR2 SQIVND (reference sequence). Trimming removed 6 bases at V and 4 bases at J, with 16 bases between. The CDR3 has 15 residues. Written as DNA, the CDR3 is TGTGCCAGTAGAGGGTCGGGGACAAGTAATCAGCCCCAGCATTTT. It codes for CASRGSGTSNQPQHF.

V usage is TRBV16 and J usage is TRBJ2-7; the D gene is possibly TRBD2 (6 bases). V lost 4 bases, J lost 2 bases, and 12 bases lay in between. The germline CDR1 and CDR2 sequences are KGHSY and FQNENV. CDR3 length equals 14 residues. The DNA of the CDR3 is TGTGCCAGCAGCCCTTCTAGCGATACCTACGAGCAGTACTTC. Translated: CASSPSSDTYEQYF.

This clonotype was observed at least ten times. The chain joins TRBV20-1 to TRBJ2-7, with a tentative D call TRBD1 (6 bases). The germline V gene encodes CDR1 DFQATT and CDR2 SNEGSKA (reference sequence). V lost 6 bases to trimming and J lost 6 bases, with 15 bases between them. The CDR3 runs to 12 residues. In DNA, the CDR3 is TGCAGTGCCCTTTCGGACAGCTCCGAGCAGTACTTC. Translated, it gives CSALSDSSEQYF.

The chain carries TRBV2 and TRBJ2-7, with D possibly being TRBD1 or TRBD2 (6 bases each). Trimming took off 8 bases at V and 6 bases at J, with 23 bases between the two ends. The germline V gene encodes CDR1 SNHLY and CDR2 FYNNEI. The CDR3 totals 15 residues. The CDR3 protein is CASGDWGQVTREQYF. CDR3 sequence (DNA): TGTGCCAGCGGGGACTGGGGGCAGGTCACACGCGAGCAGTACTTC. The variable domain in full, with the rest retrieved from reference TRBV2 and TRBJ2-7, is EPEVTQTPSHQVTQMGQEVILRCVPISNHLYFYWYRQILGQKVEFLVSFYNNEISEKSEIFDDQFSVERPDGSNFTLKIRSTKLEDSAMYFCASGDWGQVTREQYFGPGTRLTVT.

This clonotype was observed at least ten times. The rearrangement joins TRBV7-9 to TRBJ2-5; D is perhaps TRBD1 (5 bases). Germline CDR1 and CDR2: SEHNR and FQNEAQ (reference sequence). CDR3 length equals 17 residues. V gave up 1 base and J gave up 5 bases, with 20 bases separating them. CDR3 nucleotides: TGTGCCAGCAGCTTAGAGGCAGGATGGGGCCGCACGGAGACCCAGTACTTC. This sequence encodes CASSLEAGWGRTETQYF. The complete variable domain, with remaining parts taken from reference TRBV7-9 and TRBJ2-5, reads DTGVSQNPRHKITKRGQNVTFRCDPISEHNRLYWYRQTLGQGPEFLTYFQNEAQLEKSRLLSDRFSAERPKGSFSTLEIQRTEQGDSAMYLCASSLEAGWGRTETQYFGPGTRLLVL.

The chain uses TRBV29-1 and TRBJ1-1, with TRBD1 as a possible D gene (6 bases). Germline V gene lookup returns CDR1 SQVTM and CDR2 ANQGSEA. V lost 2 bases to trimming and J lost 3 bases, with 13 bases between them. The CDR3 is 14 residues long. Written as DNA, the CDR3 is TGCAGCGTTGAACGACAGGCATTGCACACTGAAGCTTTCTTT. This translates into CSVERQALHTEAFF.

At least ten counts were recorded for this clonotype. This chain uses TRBV25-1 with TRBJ2-7, with 9 nucleotides matching TRBD2. V shed 2 bases, J shed 2 bases, and the junction held 10 bases outside the gene matches. CDR1 MGHDK and CDR2 SYGVNS come from the germline V gene. CDR3 size: 17 residues. The CDR3 sequence: CASSENRDVAGAYEQYF. CDR3 DNA sequence: TGTGCCAGCAGTGAAAACCGGGACGTAGCGGGAGCCTACGAGCAGTACTTC.

This sequence joins TRBV29-1 and TRBJ1-3; D might be TRBD1 (5 bases). Trimming took off 5 bases at V and 0 bases at J, with 11 bases between the two ends. Germline CDR1 SQVTM, CDR2 ANQGSEA. The CDR3 sequence is 14 residues long. The CDR3, as DNA: TGCAGCGTTTACCGGGACCTCTCTGGAAACACCATATATTTT. The encoded protein is CSVYRDLSGNTIYF.